These T cell receptor beta chains were read from a single sample in a study of blood T cell repertoires in COVID-19. This table comes from immunoSEQ multiplex PCR, and its TCRdb copy is limited to in-frame clones, with some not included. The table lists 160,000 or so clones, 70% to 90% of them singletons, with about 5.6% in the top ten. Sequencing was done on a sample of peripheral blood. These receptors all stem from a woman aged 50 to 60 with COVID-19, enrolled during active disease. Each CDR3 is given with its conserved first and last residue. D genes are given only for firm matches. Clone size is shown for a subset of rows, as once, few, many or a class of expanded clone.

CASSRDRSNEKLFF	TGTGCCAGCAGCCGGGACAGATCTAATGAAAAACTGTTTTTT	.	TRBD1	TRBV7-2	TRBJ1-4
CASSQSGQGDGYTF	TGCGCCAGCAGCCAATCAGGGCAGGGCGACGGCTACACCTTC	.	.	TRBV4-1	TRBJ1-2
CASRADSYEQYF	TGTGCCAGCAGGGCCGACAGCTACGAGCAGTACTTC	.	.	TRBV12-3/TRBV12-4	TRBJ2-7
CASSQPPGRLAGDEEAQYF	TGTGCCAGCAGCCAACCCCCCGGGAGACTAGCGGGGGATGAAGAGGCCCAGTACTTC	medium-sized	TRBD2	TRBV4-2	TRBJ2-5
CASSLGGTSGGAETQYF	TGTGCCAGCAGCTTAGGAGGGACTAGCGGGGGGGCCGAGACGCAGTATTTT	.	TRBD2	TRBV11-2	TRBJ2-3
CASSHRLAGGIGELFF	TGTGCCAGCAGCCATCGACTAGCGGGGGGAATCGGGGAGCTGTTTTTT	.	.	TRBV12-1	TRBJ2-2
CASSLAQGQALEKLFF	TGTGCCAGCAGCTTAGCGCAGGGACAGGCTTTAGAAAAACTGTTTTTT	.	TRBD1	TRBV7-9	TRBJ1-4
CASSLPPAGEVETQYF	TGTGCCAGCAGCTTACCCCCGGCGGGCGAGGTGGAGACCCAGTACTTC	once	.	TRBV7-9	TRBJ2-5
CSARRQGEAFF	TGCAGTGCTAGACGACAGGGGGAAGCTTTCTTT	.	TRBD1	TRBV20-1	TRBJ1-1
CASSLRAGPSSGNTIYF	TGTGCCAGCAGCCTTAGGGCGGGTCCAAGCTCTGGAAACACCATATATTTT	.	.	TRBV3-1/TRBV3-2	TRBJ1-3
CASSLTPGTGISHEQFF	TGCGCCAGCAGCTTGACCCCCGGGACAGGGATTTCCCATGAGCAGTTCTTC	.	TRBD1	TRBV5-1	TRBJ2-1
CASSLGLASHEQFF	TGTGCCAGCAGCTTAGGGCTAGCCTCCCATGAGCAGTTCTTC	few	.	TRBV11-2	TRBJ2-1
CASSSPGGSSYNEQFF	TGTGCCAGTAGCTCCCCAGGGGGCAGCTCCTACAATGAGCAGTTCTTC	.	TRBD1	TRBV19	TRBJ2-1
CASSQGTGFNQPQHF	TGCGCCAGCAGCCAGGGGACAGGGTTCAATCAGCCCCAGCATTTT	.	TRBD1	TRBV4-1	TRBJ1-5
CATSRAPTGELFF	TGTGCCACCAGCAGAGCTCCCACCGGGGAGCTGTTTTTT	few	.	TRBV15	TRBJ2-2
CASSIENRRSGNTIYF	TGTGCCAGTAGTATCGAGAACCGCCGCTCTGGAAACACCATATATTTT	.	.	TRBV19	TRBJ1-3
CASSMTDNQPQHF	TGTGCCAGTAGTATGACAGACAATCAGCCCCAGCATTTT	.	.	TRBV19	TRBJ1-5
CASSLAAGGSYNEQFF	TGTGCCAGCAGCTTAGCGGCGGGGGGCTCCTACAATGAGCAGTTCTTC	once	TRBD2	TRBV11-2	TRBJ2-1
CAIRRDLEETQYF	TGTGCCATCAGGCGGGACTTGGAGGAGACCCAGTACTTC	few	.	TRBV10-3	TRBJ2-5
CAISVRDRGYEQYF	TGTGCCATCAGCGTACGGGACAGGGGCTACGAGCAGTACTTC	once	TRBD1	TRBV10-3	TRBJ2-7
CASSSAGDPSTDTQYF	TGTGCCAGCAGTTCGGCAGGGGACCCTAGCACAGATACGCAGTATTTT	.	.	TRBV28	TRBJ2-3
CASSLDQASYSYEQYF	TGTGCCAGCAGCTTAGATCAGGCCTCCTACTCCTACGAGCAGTACTTC	once	.	TRBV11-2	TRBJ2-7
CASGLLGDSGANVLTF	TGCGCCAGCGGGTTGTTGGGCGACTCTGGGGCCAACGTCCTGACTTTC	.	.	TRBV5-1	TRBJ2-6
CASSQEGRAGGYTF	TGTGCCAGCAGCCAAGAAGGCAGGGCCGGTGGCTACACCTTC	.	.	TRBV3-1/TRBV3-2	TRBJ1-2
CASSLPPYDRHIYEQYF	TGTGCCAGCAGTCTACCCCCCTATGACAGGCATATCTACGAGCAGTACTTC	.	.	TRBV28	TRBJ2-7
CASSFWGTGESYEQYF	TGTGCCAGCAGCTTTTGGGGGACAGGGGAGTCCTACGAGCAGTACTTC	.	TRBD1	TRBV13	TRBJ2-7
CASSLGQGFSGNTIYF	TGTGCCAGCAGCTTAGGACAGGGTTTCTCTGGAAACACCATATATTTT	.	TRBD1	TRBV7-6	TRBJ1-3
CASNHRESNQPQHF	TGTGCCAGTAACCACAGGGAAAGCAATCAGCCCCAGCATTTT	.	.	TRBV19	TRBJ1-5
CASSRPDISGANVLTF	TGTGCCAGCAGCCGACCGGACATCTCTGGGGCCAACGTCCTGACTTTC	.	.	TRBV7-9	TRBJ2-6
CASSQDQAGSGNTIYF	TGTGCCAGCAGCCAAGATCAGGCAGGTTCTGGAAACACCATATATTTT	.	.	TRBV4-2	TRBJ1-3
CASSPGNIQYF	TGTGCCAGTAGTCCAGGGAACATTCAGTACTTC	.	.	TRBV19	TRBJ2-4
CAITRTGLDTEAFF	TGTGCCATCACTCGGACAGGGTTGGACACTGAAGCTTTCTTT	.	TRBD1	TRBV10-3	TRBJ1-1
CASSQDLYFDRGYGYTF	TGTGCCAGCAGCCAAGATCTCTATTTTGACAGGGGCTATGGCTACACCTTC	.	TRBD1	TRBV4-2	TRBJ1-2
CASRDLAGSYEQYF	TGTGCCAGCAGGGACCTAGCGGGCTCCTACGAGCAGTACTTC	.	TRBD2	TRBV27	TRBJ2-7
CASSVRPGQGDEQYF	TGTGCCAGCAGCGTGAGGCCGGGACAGGGTGACGAGCAGTACTTC	.	TRBD1	TRBV5-4	TRBJ2-7
CASSEQDSPLHF	TGTGCCAGCAGTGAACAGGATTCACCCCTCCACTTT	few	.	TRBV12-3/TRBV12-4	TRBJ1-6
CASSPIDTGGHQPQHF	TGTGCCAGCAGTCCCATAGATACAGGGGGGCATCAGCCCCAGCATTTT	.	TRBD1	TRBV27	TRBJ1-5
CASSVSDRPFSYEQYF	TGTGCCAGCAGTGTTTCGGACAGGCCTTTCTCCTACGAGCAGTACTTC	.	TRBD1	TRBV25-1	TRBJ2-7
CASSVTSQETQYF	TGTGCCAGCAGCGTCACTAGCCAAGAGACCCAGTACTTC	.	.	TRBV9	TRBJ2-5
CASSPGFNYGYTF	TGTGCCAGCAGCCCCGGGTTTAACTATGGCTACACCTTC	.	.	TRBV12-3/TRBV12-4	TRBJ1-2
CASSLDPTGEAFF	TGCGCCAGCAGCTTGGATCCGACAGGGGAAGCTTTCTTT	.	TRBD1	TRBV5-1	TRBJ1-1
CASSQTRSERKAFF	TGTGCCAGCAGCCAAACCCGATCTGAGCGGAAAGCTTTCTTT	few	.	TRBV16	TRBJ1-1